This T cell receptor beta chain derives from a study of T cell responses to AZD1222 COVID-19 vaccine. Whole-study findings and limits: A rise in Spike-specific TCR breadth and depth followed two AZD1222 doses.

Here immunoSEQ multiplex PCR was the method, and the copy in TCRdb shows in-frame clones only, minus some. The data hold 150,000 or so clones, with roughly 92% observed a single time. Only a few counts were recorded for this clone. Its antigen remains unidentified. Germline V gene data show CDR1 as LNHDA and CDR2 as SQIVND (reference sequence). The CDR3 is 12 amino acids. The V gene lost 4 bases and the J gene lost 7 bases, with 10 bases spanning the gap. Analysis merged second doses at about 4 or about 12 weeks. The TCR comes from an adult who received the AZD1222 COVID-19 vaccine. The chain uses TRBV19 and TRBJ1-1; D is unclear. The source was peripheral blood, collected 28 days after the second AZD1222 dose. In nucleotides, the CDR3 is TGTGCCAGTAGTAGGGCACCACTTGAAGCTTTCTTT. It is translated as CASSRAPLEAFF.